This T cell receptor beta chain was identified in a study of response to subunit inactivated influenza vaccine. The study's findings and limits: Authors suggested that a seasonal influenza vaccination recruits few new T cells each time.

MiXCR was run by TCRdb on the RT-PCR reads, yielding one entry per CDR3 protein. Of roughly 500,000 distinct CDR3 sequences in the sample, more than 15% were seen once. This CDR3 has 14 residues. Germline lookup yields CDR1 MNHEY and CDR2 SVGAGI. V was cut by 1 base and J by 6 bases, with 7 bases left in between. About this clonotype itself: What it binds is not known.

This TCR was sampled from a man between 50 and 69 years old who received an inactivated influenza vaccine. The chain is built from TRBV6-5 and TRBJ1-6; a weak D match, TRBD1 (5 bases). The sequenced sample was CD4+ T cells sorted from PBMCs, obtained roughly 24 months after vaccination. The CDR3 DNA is TGTGCCAGCAGTTACTTAGGGGCTAATTCACCCCTCCACTTT. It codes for CASSYLGANSPLHF.